This entry lists 9 T cell receptor beta chains sequenced from one sample in a study of long-term antiretroviral therapy in people with HIV. At survey level, the immunoSEQ assay was run in its v3.0 version. Profiled with immunoSEQ multiplex PCR; TCRdb holds only in-frame clones, not every one. The sample comprises 25,000 to 35,000 clones, roughly 84% of which are singletons, and 4.8% rests with the top ten. The material sequenced was unsorted PBMCs, taken 0.8 years after starting antiretroviral therapy. The receptors come from a woman younger than 45 with HIV.

The chain combines TRBV18 with TRBJ2-3; 8 nucleotides match TRBD2. The CDR3 is 16 residues long. V was pared by 4 bases and J by 0 bases, with 6 bases of the junction left unmatched. The germline CDR1 and CDR2 sequences are KGHSH and LQKENI. The CDR3 nucleotides are TGTGCCAGCTCACTTAAACTAGCGGCTAGCACAGATACGCAGTATTTT. Its protein product is CASSLKLAASTDTQYF.

The chain links TRBV5-1 to TRBJ2-7; D gene ambiguous. The CDR3 runs to 12 residues. V lost 3 bases and J lost 5, with 9 bases in between. CDR1 and CDR2 from the germline V gene are SGHRS and YFSETQ. In DNA form, the CDR3 reads TGCGCCAGCAGCTCAACCGGTAACGAGCAGTACTTC. Residues: CASSSTGNEQYF.

The J gene is TRBJ2-5, the V gene TRBV7-3; D uncertain. This CDR3 region has 13 residues. Germline CDR1 and CDR2: SGHTA and FQGTGA. The V and J ends lost 3 bases and 4 bases respectively, with 9 bases between them. This chain's CDR3 is CASSFQDPETQYF. The CDR3 DNA follows: TGTGCCAGCAGCTTTCAGGACCCAGAGACCCAGTACTTC. Combining the CDR3 with reference TRBV7-3 and TRBJ2-5 gives the whole variable domain GAGVSQTPSNKVTEKGKYVELRCDPISGHTALYWYRQSLGQGPEFLIYFQGTGAADDSGLPNDRFFAVRPEGSVSTLKIQRTERGDSAVYLCASSFQDPETQYFGPGTRLLVL.

The chain couples TRBV6-5 to TRBJ1-2; D may be TRBD1 (6 bases). Germline assignment: CDR1 MNHEY and CDR2 SVGAGI. The CDR3 loop spans 15 amino acids. V gave up 2 bases and J gave up 2 bases, with 12 bases separating them. The CDR3 coding sequence is TGTGCCAGCAGTTACGGCGCCGGGACAAACTATGGCTACACCTTC. It yields the protein CASSYGAGTNYGYTF.

CDR3 bases: TGCGCCAGCAGTCAGGAAGCGAACACTGAAGCTTTCTTT. This gives the protein CASSQEANTEAFF. The gene calls are TRBV5-1 and TRBJ1-1; D is unresolved. Germline loops: CDR1 SGHRS, CDR2 YFSETQ. The CDR3 spans 13 residues. Trimming cost V 5 bases and J 1 base, with 9 bases left between them.

The chain is built from TRBV2 and TRBJ1-4, with D possibly TRBD1 on 5 matching bases. CDR3 size: 15 residues. V shed 4 bases and J shed 6 bases, with 15 bases lying between them. CDR1 and CDR2 from the germline V gene are SNHLY and FYNNEI. CDR3 DNA: TGTGCCAGCAGTGGCGGGAGGGGCATCGATGAAAAACTGTTTTTT. Amino acid sequence: CASSGGRGIDEKLFF.

The V gene is TRBV19, the J gene TRBJ1-3, with unresolved D. The germline V and J ends were trimmed by 4 bases and 0 bases, with 13 bases remaining between them. CDR1 LNHDA and CDR2 SQIVND come from the germline V gene (reference sequence). This CDR3 is built from 16 residues. The CDR3 loop is CASSNPTPSSGNTIYF. CDR3 nucleotides: TGTGCCAGTAGTAACCCGACGCCCAGCTCTGGAAACACCATATATTTT.

This rearrangement joins TRBV2 to TRBJ1-1, with D hard to call. The CDR3 contains 11 residues. V lost 6 bases, J lost 5 bases, and 7 bases lay in between. CDR1 is SNHLY and CDR2 is FYNNEI in the germline V gene. The CDR3 here is CASRMGTEAFF. The CDR3 DNA reads as TGTGCCAGCAGGATGGGTACTGAAGCTTTCTTT.

This clone was seen only once. The J gene is TRBJ1-3, the V gene TRBV6-5; 7 nucleotides align to TRBD1. Germline values: CDR1 MNHEY, CDR2 SVGAGI. This CDR3 has 14 amino acids. The junction had 8 bases not matched to a gene; V was cut back by 10 bases and J by 2 bases. CDR3 coding DNA: TGTGCCACCCTTGCAGGGGGGGCTGGAAACACCATATATTTT. This translates into CATLAGGAGNTIYF.